These 32 T cell receptor beta chains share one sample of origin, sequenced in a study of cytomegalovirus exposure and HLA in healthy donors. The study ran its PCR with 60 Vbeta and 13 Jbeta primers. Profiled with immunoSEQ multiplex PCR; TCRdb holds only in-frame clones, not every one. The sample comprises about 150,000 clones, 60% to 80% of which are singletons, and about 1% rests with the top ten. Sequenced input: PBMCs. The receptors here all came from a male donor in good health and CMV-seronegative.

This sequence joins TRBV6-1 and TRBJ1-5; 7 bases are a match to TRBD1. The V gene end was trimmed by 3 bases and the J gene end by 12 bases; junction bases not matched to a gene: 5. Germline CDR1 reads MNHNS; CDR2 reads SASEGT. The CDR3 consists of 12 residues. The CDR3 region has the DNA TGTGCCAGCAGTGAGGGGACAGACCGCCAGCATTTT. It is translated as CASSEGTDRQHF.

The rearrangement joins TRBV7-3 to TRBJ2-2; 7 nucleotides agree with TRBD2. Trimming at V came to 5 bases and at J to 6 bases, leaving 6 bases not matched to a gene. CDR3 length: 14 amino acids. From germline, CDR1 is SGHTA and CDR2 FQGTGA. Written as DNA, the CDR3 is TGTGCCAGCAGCCCAATGGGGGGGGCCGGGGAGCTGTTTTTT. Translation: CASSPMGGAGELFF.

With respect to this clone: Sequence at one end of the junction differs from germline and may be a read error. V usage is TRBV5-1 and J usage is TRBJ2-7; 16 nucleotides align to TRBD2. Germline V gives CDR1 SGHRS, CDR2 YFSETQ. The CDR3 is made up of 18 amino acids. The CDR3 spells CVSAPAGLAGGRVGEQYF. Written as DNA, the CDR3 is TGCGTCAGCGCCCCCGCGGGACTAGCGGGGGGGCGGGTCGGCGAGCAGTACTTC.

The chain couples TRBV7-8 to TRBJ2-3; a possible D gene is TRBD2 (7 bases). This CDR3 is 16 amino acids long. In germline, CDR1 is SGHVS, CDR2 FQNEAQ. V was pared by 3 bases and J by 0 bases, with 13 bases between. The CDR3 DNA reads as TGTGCCAGCAGCTTTGCGGGGGCGACAAGCACAGATACGCAGTATTTT. Protein product: CASSFAGATSTDTQYF.

The CDR3 sequence is CATSPGPNYGYTF. The DNA for the CDR3 is TGTGCCACCAGCCCAGGTCCTAACTATGGCTACACCTTC. The chain uses TRBV15 and TRBJ1-2; no definite D call. Per the germline V gene, CDR1 is LNHNV and CDR2 is YYDKDF (reference sequence). Trimming shortened V by 5 bases and J by 0 bases, and 7 bases separated the two germline ends. This CDR3 spans 13 amino acids. Together with reference TRBV15 and TRBJ1-2, the CDR3 gives the full variable domain: DAMVIQNPRYQVTQFGKPVTLSCSQTLNHNVMYWYQQKSSQAPKLLFHYYDKDFNNEADTPDNFQSRRPNTSFCFLDIRSPGLGDTAMYLCATSPGPNYGYTFGSGTRLTVV.

This clone showed up just a few times. The chain joins TRBV10-2 to TRBJ1-1; 12 positions match TRBD1. Germline CDR1 reads WSHSY; CDR2 reads SAAADI. V lost 6 bases to trimming and J lost 4 bases; unmatched junction nucleotides: 6. The CDR3 has 15 residues. CDR3 coding DNA: TGCGCCAGCAGAGGGGACAGGGGGCGCCTCACTGAAGCTTTCTTT. Its translation: CASRGDRGRLTEAFF.

The V gene is TRBV19, the J gene TRBJ1-5; TRBD1 might be the D (6 bases). Germline V gene lookup returns CDR1 LNHDA and CDR2 SQIVND (reference sequence). V was pared by 3 bases and J by 4 bases, with 16 bases between. CDR3 size: 16 residues. Here the CDR3 DNA reads TGTGCCAGTAGTATGACAGCAATGGGGGCGAATCAGCCCCAGCATTTT. Protein product: CASSMTAMGANQPQHF.

The V and J genes are TRBV29-1 and TRBJ1-2; D remains ambiguous. Trimming took 4 bases from V and 8 from J, leaving 8 bases between them. This CDR3 has 10 amino acids. Germline CDR1 and CDR2: SQVTM and ANQGSEA. For the CDR3, the DNA is TGCAGCGTTGCTCCCGAGGGCTACACCTTC. The encoded protein is CSVAPEGYTF.

This chain connects TRBV7-9 to TRBJ2-3, with 12 positions matching TRBD2. Germline V gene sequence: CDR1 SEHNR, CDR2 FQNEAQ (reference sequence). The CDR3 is 15 residues long. J lost 5 bases, V lost 5 bases, and 5 bases had no gene match. The CDR3 protein is CASSHLAGGEDTQYF. CDR3 in DNA: TGTGCCAGCAGCCATCTAGCGGGGGGGGAAGATACGCAGTATTTT.

The chain combines TRBV19 with TRBJ2-5, with 7 positions matching TRBD1. Germline V gene sequence: CDR1 LNHDA, CDR2 SQIVND (reference sequence). There are 16 residues in the CDR3. Trimming at V came to 11 bases and at J to 2 bases, leaving 17 bases not matched to a gene. This CDR3 is CARTGVTFVEQETQYF. In nucleotides, the CDR3 is TGTGCCCGAACAGGGGTTACCTTCGTAGAGCAAGAGACCCAGTACTTC. The variable domain in full, completed from reference TRBV19 and TRBJ2-5, reads DGGITQSPKYLFRKEGQNVTLSCEQNLNHDAMYWYRQDPGQGLRLIYYSQIVNDFQKGDIAEGYSVSREKKESFPLTVTSAQKNPTAFYLCARTGVTFVEQETQYFGPGTRLLVL.

This chain links TRBV29-1 with TRBJ2-5; D gene ambiguous. This CDR3 region has 13 residues. V was cut by 0 bases and J by 7 bases, with 12 bases left in between. CDR1 and CDR2 (germline): SQVTM, ANQGSEA. The CDR3 is CSVEDPRERTQYF. The CDR3 nucleotides are TGCAGCGTTGAAGATCCTCGCGAGAGGACCCAGTACTTC. Supplemented by reference TRBV29-1 and TRBJ2-5, the full variable domain reads SAVISQKPSRDICQRGTSLTIQCQVDSQVTMMFWYRQQPGQSLTLIATANQGSEATYESGFVIDKFPISRPNLTFSTLTVSNMSPEDSSIYLCSVEDPRERTQYFGPGTRLLVL.

The CDR3 bases are TGCGCCAGCAGCTTTCTCCCTTCCGGGGTTAACTCCTACAATGAGCAGTTCTTC. Protein: CASSFLPSGVNSYNEQFF. The chain uses TRBV5-1 and TRBJ2-1; D is possibly TRBD2 (5 bases). This CDR3 region has 18 residues. Germline CDR1 and CDR2: SGHRS and YFSETQ. Trimming removed 2 bases at V and 0 bases at J, with 18 bases between.

The CDR3 DNA sequence: TGTGCCAGCAGTTCCCTCCCCCGGGACACAACCTACGAGCAGTACTTC. This encodes CASSSLPRDTTYEQYF. This rearrangement joins TRBV27 to TRBJ2-7; TRBD1 is a possible D gene (6 bases). This CDR3 is built from 16 residues. CDR1 is MNHEY and CDR2 is SMNVEV in the germline V gene (reference sequence). V lost 4 bases to trimming and J lost 2 bases, with 18 bases between them.

This clone has only a few counts. This sequence joins TRBV30 and TRBJ1-5; TRBD1 matches 9 bases. Germline V gene sequence: CDR1 GTSNPN, CDR2 SVGIG (reference sequence). The CDR3 is 15 amino acids. V dropped 0 bases and J dropped 4; count of bases not matched to a gene: 4. This CDR3 reads CAWSVPGQGNQPQHF. The CDR3 DNA follows: TGTGCCTGGAGTGTACCTGGACAGGGGAATCAGCCCCAGCATTTT.

The CDR3 reads CSVVPRDTPGADTQYF. CDR3 nucleotide sequence: TGCAGCGTTGTCCCCCGGGACACTCCAGGGGCAGATACGCAGTATTTT. The V and J genes are TRBV29-1 and TRBJ2-3, with D maybe TRBD1 (6 bases). V was clipped by 4 bases and J by 4 bases, with 21 bases between them. Germline assignment: CDR1 SQVTM and CDR2 ANQGSEA. There are 16 residues in the CDR3.

This chain joins TRBV6-1 and TRBJ1-4, with 7 bases fitting TRBD1. This CDR3 spans 13 amino acids. V lost 3 bases and J lost 10; bases outside the gene matches: 5. Germline loops: CDR1 MNHNS, CDR2 SASEGT. The CDR3 DNA reads TGTGCCAGCAGTGACGGTAACAGGGGAAAACTGTTTTTT. Protein product: CASSDGNRGKLFF.

The V gene is TRBV7-2, the J gene TRBJ1-1; possibly TRBD1 for D (5 bases). Germline V gene data show CDR1 as SGHTA and CDR2 as FQGNSA. The CDR3 has 14 amino acids. V was clipped by 7 bases and J by 4 bases, with 16 bases between them. CDR3 sequence (DNA): TGTGCCAGCACCCGAGACGGGGGGAGCACTGAAGCTTTCTTT. Translated, it gives CASTRDGGSTEAFF. The entire variable domain, with the rest obtained from reference TRBV7-2 and TRBJ1-1, is as follows: GAGVSQSPSNKVTEKGKDVELRCDPISGHTALYWYRQSLGQGLEFLIYFQGNSAPDKSGLPSDRFSAERTGGSVSTLTIQRTQQEDSAVYLCASTRDGGSTEAFFGQGTRLTVV.

The rearrangement uses TRBV5-1 and TRBJ1-2; D perhaps matches TRBD1 (5 bases). V shed 5 bases and J shed 5 bases, with 16 bases lying between them. CDR3 size: 14 residues. CDR1 is SGHRS, CDR2 YFSETQ, per germline. DNA for the CDR3: TGCGCCAGCAGTCAATCTCGGGACTTTTATGGCTACACCTTC. This encodes CASSQSRDFYGYTF.

The genes are TRBV7-9 and TRBJ2-1; 10 nucleotides line up with TRBD2. The trim removed 5 bases at V and 0 bases at J, leaving 4 bases unmatched. The V gene's germline CDR1 is SEHNR and CDR2 FQNEAQ (reference sequence). This CDR3 has 16 amino acids. CDR3 residues: CASSPERGGSYNEQFF. The CDR3 nucleotides read TGTGCCAGCAGCCCCGAGCGGGGGGGCTCCTACAATGAGCAGTTCTTC.

The genes are TRBV19 and TRBJ2-1; the D gene is possibly TRBD2 (6 bases). The germline CDR1 and CDR2 sequences are LNHDA and SQIVND (reference sequence). The CDR3 extends over 12 amino acids. Trimming removed 9 bases at V and 7 bases at J, with 13 bases between. The CDR3 DNA is TGTGCCAGCCAGACGGGGAGGAATGAGCAGTTCTTC. Protein: CASQTGRNEQFF.

J is TRBJ2-5 and V is TRBV19; the D is unclear. CDR1 is LNHDA, CDR2 SQIVND, per germline (reference sequence). V was shortened by 0 bases and J by 3 bases, with 5 bases between the two germline ends. CDR3 size: 13 residues. The CDR3 region has the DNA TGTGCCAGTAGTATAGATTCGGAAGAGACCCAGTACTTC. Its protein product is CASSIDSEETQYF.

Remarks on this clone: Within the sample, other DNA sequences also encode this same CDR3. The rearrangement links TRBV5-1 to TRBJ1-1, with a tentative D call TRBD1 (5 bases). Germline CDR1 SGHRS, CDR2 YFSETQ. The ends were cut back, 0 bases at V and 2 bases at J, with 8 bases in the middle. The CDR3 runs to 14 residues. This chain's CDR3 is CASSLDRLNTEAFF. In DNA form, the CDR3 reads TGCGCCAGCAGCTTGGACAGGCTTAACACTGAAGCTTTCTTT.

The chain couples TRBV9 to TRBJ1-6; 7 nucleotides align to TRBD1. Germline CDR1 is SGDLS and CDR2 is YYNGEE. The CDR3 length is 13 residues. V gave up 6 bases and J gave up 8 bases; unmatched junction bases: 5. The CDR3 sequence is CASNDRDHSPLHF. The CDR3 DNA follows: TGTGCCAGCAACGACAGGGACCATTCACCCCTCCACTTT.

The gene calls are TRBV6-6 and TRBJ1-5; no clear D gene. V was trimmed by 2 bases and J by 3 bases, leaving 14 bases between them. The germline CDR1 and CDR2 sequences are MNHNY and SVGAGI (reference sequence). CDR3 size: 16 residues. The DNA of the CDR3 is TGTGCCAGCAGTTACCGGCGCGAGGGATTCAATCAGCCCCAGCATTTT. Its protein product is CASSYRREGFNQPQHF.

The J gene is TRBJ2-1, the V gene TRBV2; 11 bases line up with TRBD2. The CDR3 totals 19 residues. V shed 6 bases and J 4 bases; nucleotides not matched to a gene: 17. The germline CDR1 and CDR2 sequences are SNHLY and FYNNEI. The CDR3 spells CASSGPQTSGVWPYNEQFF. The CDR3 DNA reads as TGTGCCAGCAGCGGTCCCCAGACTAGCGGGGTGTGGCCTTACAATGAGCAGTTCTTC.

The V gene is TRBV6-1, the J gene TRBJ2-5; maybe TRBD1 (8 bases). The DNA end favors TRBJ2-7, so the J call may be wrong. Germline V gene sequence: CDR1 MNHNS, CDR2 SASEGT. The CDR3 sequence is 16 residues long. The CDR3 DNA reads as TGTGCCAGCAGTGAACAACGGACAGGGAGGGCCTACGAGCAGTACTTC. Residues: CASSEQRTGRAYEQYF.

J is TRBJ2-2 and V is TRBV19; 10 bases are a match to TRBD1. The germline V gene has CDR1 LNHDA and CDR2 SQIVND (reference sequence). The CDR3 covers 16 residues. V lost 0 bases to trimming and J lost 3 bases; unmatched junction nucleotides: 1. The CDR3 DNA follows: TGTGCCAGTAGTATAGACGGGACAGGGGACACCGGGGAGCTGTTTTTT. Amino acid sequence: CASSIDGTGDTGELFF.

This chain links TRBV27 with TRBJ2-7, with 7 bases lining up with TRBD1. CDR3 size: 16 residues. Germline loops: CDR1 MNHEY, CDR2 SMNVEV (reference sequence). The junction had 11 bases not matched to a gene; V was cut back by 6 bases and J by 0 bases. The CDR3 sequence is CASSPDRARSSYEQYF. As DNA, the CDR3 is TGTGCCAGCAGCCCCGACAGGGCCCGAAGCTCCTACGAGCAGTACTTC.

The genes are TRBV7-8 and TRBJ2-1; 11 bases are shared with TRBD2. V lost 1 base to trimming and J lost 0 bases; unmatched junction nucleotides: 2. The germline V gene has CDR1 SGHVS and CDR2 FQNEAQ. This CDR3 is 17 amino acids long. The CDR3 sequence: CASSLGLAGGSYNEQFF. In DNA, the CDR3 is TGTGCCAGCAGCTTAGGGCTAGCGGGGGGCTCCTACAATGAGCAGTTCTTC.

The rearrangement links TRBV5-4 to TRBJ1-2, with TRBD1 identical over 8 bases. The CDR3 contains 15 residues. V trimming: 1 base; J trimming: 4 bases; junction bases outside the gene matches: 6. Germline V gene sequence: CDR1 SGHNT, CDR2 YYREEE (reference sequence). The CDR3 nucleotides read TGTGCCAGCAGCTTGCCGACAGGGGATGGCTATGGCTACACCTTC. It yields the protein CASSLPTGDGYGYTF.

Here the CDR3 DNA reads TGTGCCAGCTCCTCTAGGGACAGGGGCGACGAGCAGTACTTC. Its translation is CASSSRDRGDEQYF. The chain recombines TRBV18 with TRBJ2-7, with 10 bases lining up with TRBD1. The CDR3 spans 14 residues. Unmatched junction bases numbered 7, after V lost 6 bases and J lost 5 bases. From germline, CDR1 is KGHSH and CDR2 LQKENI.

On this clone: At one end the junction does not follow the germline gene, possibly because of a read error. The V call is TRBV5-6, the J call TRBJ1-2; perhaps TRBD1 as D (6 bases). This CDR3 region has 15 residues. Germline-derived CDR1 and CDR2 are SGHDT and YYEEEE. The CDR3 DNA sequence: TGTGCCAGCAGCCCCCGCGGGGGCTTTAACTATGGCTGCACCTTC. Translated, it gives CASSPRGGFNYGCTF. The complete variable domain, with remaining parts taken from reference TRBV5-6 and TRBJ1-2, reads DAGVTQSPTHLIKTRGQQVTLRCSPKSGHDTVSWYQQALGQGPQFIFQYYEEEERQRGNFPDRFSGHQFPNYSSELNVNALLLGDSALYLCASSPRGGFNYGCTFGSGTRLTVV.